This TCR beta chain stems from a study of regulatory T cells in long-lasting Graves disease (TCRdb year 2021). Background on the whole study: In the newly diagnosed Graves' disease group, patients had been taking antithyroid drugs for less than 3 months. This study used TCR sequencing and RNA sequencing of peripheral blood to compare persistent Graves' disease patients against newly diagnosed Graves' disease patients. The study was conducted in China and was registered as a clinical trial. A total of about 35 samples underwent TCR sequencing, from some 13 patients with persistent Graves' disease and some 20 patients with newly diagnosed Graves' disease.

This clonotype was counted at least ten times. No antigen is known for it. Base qualities are not recorded, but no much larger clone differs from it by a single base. Libraries came from multiplex PCR. Sequenced on an Illumina HiSeq 4000. TCR beta libraries were built with iRepertoire HTBI primers and Arm-PCR amplification of CDR3 regions. Before sequencing, the PCR products underwent gel purification. The published analysis was carried out like this. A total of 62 TRBV and about 13 TRBJ segments were identified across samples and were used for gene usage analysis of CDR3 amino acid clonotypes. Filtered high-quality paired reads were merged into contigs using COPE and FqMerger. Contigs were aligned with BLAST to IMGT TRBV, TRBD and TRBJ reference genes, and CDR3 was defined per IMGT. Highly expanded clones were defined as clonotypes with a frequency above 0.1%. Shannon entropy served as the measure of repertoire diversity, while the Gini coefficient captured V-J evenness. Public clonotypes were defined as clonotypes shared by more than one individual. The raw public reads went through TCRdb reprocessing: fastp at Q25, MiXCR clone calling, in-frame beta chains kept. Each record represents a unique CDR3 protein, reported with the most common genes and DNA among its rows. The V and J calls here are based on TCRdb, not the publication. For this sample there are 350,000 to 500,000 distinct CDR3 sequences; 13% to 15% appear just once. The ten largest clones take up roughly 18% of the sample.

The time point label for this specimen denotes: newly diagnosed GD, antithyroid drugs for less than 3 months. For both TCR sequencing and RNA sequencing, RNA was extracted from PBMCs in TRIzol. The diagnosis of Graves' disease followed American Thyroid Association guidelines. The patients came from an endocrinology department in Xi'an, China. From each patient, about 9 milliliters of peripheral blood was collected into an EDTA anticoagulant tube. Ficoll Paque Plus density gradient separation was used to isolate PBMCs, and no additional T cell sorting was done. RNA quality was checked with an Agilent 2100 Bioanalyzer and agarose gel, and concentration with a NanoDrop 2000. A distance of 21 bases separates the germline ends of V and J, which lose 6 bases and 2 bases respectively. Spanning cysteine to phenylalanine, the CDR3 consists of 17 amino acids. The read is trimmed to its CDR3 DNA, 51 bases read in frame from base 1.

Results and caveats for the whole study, not just this receptor: Persistent disease showed preferential use of TRBV28, TRBJ1-2 and TRBJ2-5, whereas newly diagnosed disease favored TRBV20-1 and TRBJ2-1. Sequencing and analysis were limited to the TCR beta chain. Persistent Graves' disease patients showed lower TCR Shannon entropy and fewer highly expanded clones than newly diagnosed patients, suggesting clonal expansion. The authors noted that the small sample size was a limitation that may lower accuracy. Persistent patients shared more public clonotypes among themselves (fewer than 3,000) than newly diagnosed patients did (approximately 970). Only peripheral blood was studied, because thyroid tissue, the primary lesion, was inaccessible.

This same sample was also part of a study on T cells in Graves' hyperthyroidism and ophthalmopathy. The second paper further reports: A patient counted as having stable Graves' hyperthyroidism if no progression to ophthalmopathy occurred over 18 months of follow-up. The hyperthyroidism patients were between 18 and 65 years old and newly diagnosed, with a disease duration of less than 2 months. Exclusion was applied to patients with uncontrolled infections, other autoimmune diseases, pregnancy or lactation. Diagnoses relied on clinical symptoms, serum thyroxine and TRAb, thyroid ultrasound and orbital computed tomography. The first round of RT-PCR for the TCR CDR3 was performed with the HTBI primer set and the Qiagen OneStep RT-PCR kit. Most expanded thyroid clonotypes (frequency above 0.001) were also detected in blood, suggesting blood repertoires may reflect thyroid immune responses. In cross-validation, a model built on a 13 V-J signature told ophthalmopathy apart from stable hyperthyroidism with less than 90% sensitivity and 81% to 82% specificity, and in testing the same model reached 80%/75%. In validation, progression to ophthalmopathy was predicted by the model with about 70% sensitivity and 72.22% specificity, a median of approximately 6.5 months before onset. TCR V-J signatures able to tell the groups apart were searched for in a discovery cohort of 90 to 100 patients, of whom roughly 42 had Graves' ophthalmopathy and around 56 had stable Graves' hyperthyroidism. Prospective prediction of ophthalmopathy was tested in an independent validation cohort of 18 to 20 hyperthyroidism patients and some 17 patients who later progressed to ophthalmopathy. The 100 or so discovery patients were randomly split 7:3 into training and test sets. In addition, the study compared T-cell repertoires in thyroid tissue and in blood from about 6 Graves' hyperthyroidism patients. After sampling, hyperthyroidism patients received methimazole starting at 30 mg daily, and ophthalmopathy patients received high-dose intravenous methylprednisolone. Libraries were constructed in a second round of multiplex PCR, after which size selection and purification were carried out. Libraries were sequenced paired-end with 100 bp reads on an Illumina HiSeq2000. SOAPnuke was used to process the raw data, throwing out any read that contained adapters or uncalled bases, had a mean Phred below 15, or lacked an exact constant-primer or identifier match. COPE v1.2.5 was used to merge the high-quality paired reads, and each unique nucleotide sequence was defined as a clonotype. MiTCR v1.1 was used to align the clonotypes against IMGT TRBV, TRBD and TRBJ reference segments. The analysis included only V-J combinations with a frequency above 0.0001, which together covered around 99% of the repertoires. The TCS score was defined as F50 (clonal expansion) divided by E x V (chaos), with BLOSUM62-based TCRdist calculated between CDR3 peptides within each V-J. Welch's t-statistics and random forest reduced roughly 500 V-J features to roughly 13, which were used in a naive Bayes classifier (R e1071). Sample size was not statistically predetermined, and investigators were not blinded to group allocation. The paper reports TCR Vbeta CDR3 sequencing of 140 or so peripheral blood samples: some 44 ophthalmopathy, some 80 hyperthyroidism and around 17 progressor patients.

The input for sequencing was peripheral blood mononuclear cells (PBMCs), taken at new diagnosis, from a patient treated with antithyroid drugs. The receptor's source is a woman in her forties or fifties with Graves disease. Donor details come from another sample of the same person, matched by shared clones. The rearrangement joined TRBV12-3 or TRBV12-4 to TRBJ2-3; the D region possibly corresponds to TRBD2 (6 bases align). The nucleotide sequence reads as follows: TGTGCCAGCAGCCTCTTTGGAGGGCCGGGACTCACAGATACGCAGTATTTT. It codes for CASSLFGGPGLTDTQYF.